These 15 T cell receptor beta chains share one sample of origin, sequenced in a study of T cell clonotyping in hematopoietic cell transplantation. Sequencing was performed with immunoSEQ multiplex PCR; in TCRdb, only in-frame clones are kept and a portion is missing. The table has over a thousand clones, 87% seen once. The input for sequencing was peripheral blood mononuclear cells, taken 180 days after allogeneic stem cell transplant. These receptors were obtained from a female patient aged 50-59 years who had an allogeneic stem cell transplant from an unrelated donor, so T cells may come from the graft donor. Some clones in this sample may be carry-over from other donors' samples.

The CDR3 DNA sequence: TGTGCCTGGAGCCGGGACAGGGCTGGGGGAGGCTACACCTTC. Protein sequence: CAWSRDRAGGGYTF. V gene TRBV30 combines with J gene TRBJ1-2; 9 nucleotides match TRBD1. V trimming: 3 bases; J trimming: 8 bases; junction bases outside the gene matches: 10. CDR1 is GTSNPN and CDR2 is SVGIG in the germline V gene (reference sequence). This CDR3 has 14 residues.

As DNA, the CDR3 is TGTGCCAGCAGCCCCGGAGCTTACACTGAAGCTTTCTTT. Protein sequence: CASSPGAYTEAFF. The J gene is TRBJ1-1, the V gene TRBV5-6; D unclear. The CDR3 runs to 13 residues. Germline-derived CDR1 and CDR2 are SGHDT and YYEEEE. Trimming took 4 bases from V and 3 from J, leaving 10 bases between them.

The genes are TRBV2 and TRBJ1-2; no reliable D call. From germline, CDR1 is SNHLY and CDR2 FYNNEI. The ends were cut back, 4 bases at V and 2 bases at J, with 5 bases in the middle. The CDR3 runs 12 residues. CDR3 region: CASSGENYGYTF. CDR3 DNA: TGTGCCAGCAGTGGGGAAAACTATGGCTACACCTTC.

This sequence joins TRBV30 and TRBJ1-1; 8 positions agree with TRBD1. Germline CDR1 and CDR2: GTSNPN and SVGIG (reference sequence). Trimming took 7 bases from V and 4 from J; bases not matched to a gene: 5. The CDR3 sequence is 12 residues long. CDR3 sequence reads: CASRGQGTEAFF. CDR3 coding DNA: TGTGCCTCCAGAGGACAGGGCACTGAAGCTTTCTTT. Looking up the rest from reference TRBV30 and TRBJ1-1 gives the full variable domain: SQTIHQWPATLVQPVGSPLSLECTVEGTSNPNLYWYRQAAGRGLQLLFYSVGIGQISSEVPQNLSASRPQDRQFILSSKKLLLSDSGFYLCASRGQGTEAFFGQGTRLTVV.

The CDR3 loop is CASTVGVSGTHEAFF. For the CDR3, the DNA is TGTGCCAGCACCGTTGGGGTATCTGGGACACATGAAGCTTTCTTT. This chain connects TRBV11-2 to TRBJ1-1; D may be TRBD1 (6 bases). The V gene's germline CDR1 is SGHAT and CDR2 FQNNGV. The V end lost 7 bases, the J end lost 7 bases, and 22 bases lay between the germline ends. The CDR3 is 15 amino acids. The full variable domain, with the rest looked up from reference TRBV11-2 and TRBJ1-1, is EAGVAQSPRYKIIEKRQSVAFWCNPISGHATLYWYQQILGQGPKLLIQFQNNGVVDDSQLPKDRFSAERLKGVDSTLKIQPAKLEDSAVYLCASTVGVSGTHEAFFGQGTRLTVV.

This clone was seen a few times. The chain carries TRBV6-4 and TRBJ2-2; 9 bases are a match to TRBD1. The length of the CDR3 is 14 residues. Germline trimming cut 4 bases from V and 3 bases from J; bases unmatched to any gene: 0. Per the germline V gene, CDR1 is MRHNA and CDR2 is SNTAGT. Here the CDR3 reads CASSGTGDTGELFF. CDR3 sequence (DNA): TGTGCCAGCAGTGGGACAGGGGACACCGGGGAGCTGTTTTTT.

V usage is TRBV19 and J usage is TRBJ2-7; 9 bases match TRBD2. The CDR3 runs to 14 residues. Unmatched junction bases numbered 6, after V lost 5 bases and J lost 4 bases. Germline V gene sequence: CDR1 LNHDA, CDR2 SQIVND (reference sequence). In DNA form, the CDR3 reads TGTGCCAGTAGTTCCCGACTAGCGGTTTACGAGCAGTACTTC. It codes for CASSSRLAVYEQYF.

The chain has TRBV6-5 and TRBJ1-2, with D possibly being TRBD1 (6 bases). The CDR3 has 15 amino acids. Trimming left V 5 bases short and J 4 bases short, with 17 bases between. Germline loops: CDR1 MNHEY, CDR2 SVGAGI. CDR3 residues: CASSLAQQGPYGYTF. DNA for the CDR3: TGTGCCAGCAGTCTAGCCCAACAGGGTCCCTATGGCTACACCTTC.

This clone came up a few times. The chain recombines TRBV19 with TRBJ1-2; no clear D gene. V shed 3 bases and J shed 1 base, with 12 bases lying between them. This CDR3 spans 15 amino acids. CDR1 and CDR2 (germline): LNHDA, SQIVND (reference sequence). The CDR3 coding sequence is TGTGCCAGTAGTATCGTAACGGAAGATAACTATGGCTACACCTTC. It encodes CASSIVTEDNYGYTF. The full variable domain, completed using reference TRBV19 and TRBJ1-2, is DGGITQSPKYLFRKEGQNVTLSCEQNLNHDAMYWYRQDPGQGLRLIYYSQIVNDFQKGDIAEGYSVSREKKESFPLTVTSAQKNPTAFYLCASSIVTEDNYGYTFGSGTRLTVV.

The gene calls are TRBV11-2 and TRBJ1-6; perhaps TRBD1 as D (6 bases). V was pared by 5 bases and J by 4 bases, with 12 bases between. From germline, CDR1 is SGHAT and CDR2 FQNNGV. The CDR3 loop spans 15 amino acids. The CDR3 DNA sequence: TGTGCCAGCAGCCAGCGGACAGTTTATAATTCACCCCTCCACTTT. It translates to CASSQRTVYNSPLHF.

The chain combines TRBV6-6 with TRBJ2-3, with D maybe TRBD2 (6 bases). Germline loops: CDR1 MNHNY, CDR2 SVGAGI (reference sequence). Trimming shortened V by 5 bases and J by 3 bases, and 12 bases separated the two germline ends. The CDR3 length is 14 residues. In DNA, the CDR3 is TGTGCCAGCAGTACCCCCGGGGGAACAGATACGCAGTATTTT. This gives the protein CASSTPGGTDTQYF.

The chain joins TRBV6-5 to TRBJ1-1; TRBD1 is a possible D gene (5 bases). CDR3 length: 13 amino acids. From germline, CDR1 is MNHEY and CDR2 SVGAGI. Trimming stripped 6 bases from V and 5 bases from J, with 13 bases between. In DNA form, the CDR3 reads TGTGCCAGCAGCTTCGACAGATGGACTGAAGCTTTCTTT. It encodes CASSFDRWTEAFF.

The chain's CDR3 is CASSWRGQGVDEQYF. CDR3 nucleotides: TGCGCCAGCAGCTGGAGGGGACAGGGGGTCGACGAGCAGTACTTC. The chain has TRBV5-1 and TRBJ2-7; TRBD1 matches 11 bases. V shed 3 bases and J 5 bases; nucleotides not matched to a gene: 7. CDR3 size: 15 residues. Germline-derived CDR1 and CDR2 are SGHRS and YFSETQ.

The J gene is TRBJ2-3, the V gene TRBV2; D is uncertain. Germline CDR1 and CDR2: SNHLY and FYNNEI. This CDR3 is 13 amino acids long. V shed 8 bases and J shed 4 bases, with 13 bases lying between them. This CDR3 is CASPPKESDTQYF. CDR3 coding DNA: TGTGCCAGCCCCCCTAAGGAATCAGATACGCAGTATTTT.

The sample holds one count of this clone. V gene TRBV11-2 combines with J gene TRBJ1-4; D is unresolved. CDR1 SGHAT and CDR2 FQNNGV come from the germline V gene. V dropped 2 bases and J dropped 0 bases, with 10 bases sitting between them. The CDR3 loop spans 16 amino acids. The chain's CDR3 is CASSLLDGATNEKLFF. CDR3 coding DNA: TGTGCCAGCAGCTTATTAGACGGCGCAACTAATGAAAAACTGTTTTTT. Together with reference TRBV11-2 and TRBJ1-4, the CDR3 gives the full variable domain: EAGVAQSPRYKIIEKRQSVAFWCNPISGHATLYWYQQILGQGPKLLIQFQNNGVVDDSQLPKDRFSAERLKGVDSTLKIQPAKLEDSAVYLCASSLLDGATNEKLFFGSGTQLSVL.